Following are 8 T cell receptor beta chains from one sample sequenced in a study of Graves' ophthalmopathy and Graves' hyperthyroidism. For repertoire sequencing, the TCR beta CDR3 regions were amplified from RNA transcripts. Second-round multiplex PCR came after a first-round RT-PCR that employed HTBI primers. A single record per CDR3 protein comes from TCRdb applying MiXCR to the multiplex PCR reads. Here the sample spans around 670,000 distinct CDR3 sequences, approximately 40% being singletons. Sequences were obtained from peripheral blood. These receptors were taken from an adult man with Graves' ophthalmopathy.

This clonotype was picked up one time. The rearrangement uses TRBV15 and TRBJ1-5; D is ambiguous. CDR3 size: 14 residues. V was shortened by 3 bases and J by 7 bases, with 13 bases between the two germline ends. The germline V gene encodes CDR1 LNHNV and CDR2 YYDKDF (reference sequence). The CDR3 DNA follows: TGTGCCACCAGCAGCGGACGACCCGAGCAGCCCCAGCATTTT. Its protein is CATSSGRPEQPQHF.

The CDR3 region has the DNA TGCAGTGCTACCCCATTTGGGGGAACCCGGGGTTCACCCCTCCACTTT. This translates into CSATPFGGTRGSPLHF. The chain links TRBV20-1 to TRBJ1-6, with a possible D match to TRBD1 (5 bases). The CDR3 is made up of 16 amino acids. The V end was cut by 4 bases, the J end by 9 bases, with 22 bases between. CDR1 is DFQATT and CDR2 is SNEGSKA in the germline V gene (reference sequence).

This clonotype was observed a handful of times. This sequence joins TRBV7-2 and TRBJ2-7; D could derive from TRBD1 or TRBD2 (5 bases each). The germline V gene encodes CDR1 SGHTA and CDR2 FQGNSA. Trimming took off 5 bases at V and 2 bases at J, with 13 bases between the two ends. There are 14 residues in the CDR3. CDR3 nucleotide sequence: TGTGCCAGCAGCGGGGGATTCGAGACCTACGAGCAGTACTTC. The encoded protein is CASSGGFETYEQYF.

V gene TRBV25-1 combines with J gene TRBJ1-6; 12 nucleotides line up with TRBD1. Germline V gene sequence: CDR1 MGHDK, CDR2 SYGVNS. The ends lost 7 bases at V and 9 bases at J; junction bases unmatched: 13. The CDR3 loop spans 17 amino acids. CDR3 nucleotide sequence: TGTGCCAGCACCCTATTCTCCGGGACAGGGGGCCGTTCACCCCTCCACTTT. This codes for CASTLFSGTGGRSPLHF.

This rearrangement joins TRBV2 to TRBJ2-2; D perhaps matches TRBD1 (6 bases). V lost 5 bases and J lost 5, with 21 bases in between. The CDR3 has 17 amino acids. The germline CDR1 and CDR2 sequences are SNHLY and FYNNEI. This CDR3 reads CASSLLTGTSRTGELFF. In nucleotides, the CDR3 is TGTGCCAGCAGTTTACTTACCGGGACAAGTAGAACCGGGGAGCTGTTTTTT. The full variable domain, with the rest looked up from reference TRBV2 and TRBJ2-2, is EPEVTQTPSHQVTQMGQEVILRCVPISNHLYFYWYRQILGQKVEFLVSFYNNEISEKSEIFDDQFSVERPDGSNFTLKIRSTKLEDSAMYFCASSLLTGTSRTGELFFGEGSRLTVL.

A remark on this clonotype: A much larger clone lies one base from this, so it may be a read error. The V call is TRBV12-3 or TRBV12-4, the J call TRBJ2-7, with 8 bases aligning to TRBD2. The CDR3 has 15 amino acids. The CDR3: CASSDTGTRAYEQNF. CDR3 DNA sequence: TGTGCCAGCAGCGATACCGGGACTAGAGCCTACGAGCAGAACTTC.

The genes are TRBV5-1 and TRBJ2-5; perhaps TRBD1 as D (7 bases). The CDR3 length is 15 residues. Deletions cut 1 base from V and 4 bases from J, with 14 bases between. In germline, CDR1 is SGHRS, CDR2 YFSETQ. The CDR3 here is CASSLTWRGRETQYF. In nucleotides, the CDR3 is TGCGCCAGCAGCTTGACGTGGAGGGGGCGAGAGACCCAGTACTTC.

In regard to this clonotype: An end of the junction differs from the germline gene, which may be a read error. V gene TRBV19 combines with J gene TRBJ1-2; a possible D gene is TRBD1 (6 bases). This CDR3 has 15 amino acids. Germline V lookup: CDR1 LNHDA, CDR2 SQIVND (reference sequence). CDR3 DNA sequence: TGTTCCAGTACCGAAACGGGACAACCTAAATATGGCTACACCTTC. It specifies CSSTETGQPKYGYTF.